The 18 T cell receptor beta chains below come from one sample, sequenced in a study of blood T cells in healthy people across ages. Sample-barcoded 5' priming and a J-beta primer mix drove a second PCR of about 6 to 12 cycles. Using its own MiXCR run on the 5' RACE reads, TCRdb lists one record per CDR3 protein. Of about 1.8 million distinct CDR3 sequences in the sample, about 49% were seen once. What was sequenced was blood. The receptor set was obtained from a woman in her thirties or forties in good health.

This clonotype was detected a few times. The V and J genes are TRBV12-3 or TRBV12-4 and TRBJ2-5; D assignment may be TRBD1 or TRBD2 (6 bases each). The ends were cut back, 6 bases at V and 0 bases at J, with 14 bases in the middle. This CDR3 has 15 amino acids. The CDR3, as DNA: TGTGCCAGCAGCCTACAGGGCGGGGACCAAGAGACCCAGTACTTC. It codes for CASSLQGGDQETQYF.

This clonotype showed up just a few times. V usage is TRBV3-1 and J usage is TRBJ2-7; D is uncertain. The CDR3 runs 13 residues. V was pared by 0 bases and J by 6 bases, with 9 bases between. Germline CDR1 and CDR2: LGHDT and YNNKEL (reference sequence). In DNA, the CDR3 is TGTGCCAGCAGCCAAGATGGCCTCGGCGAGCAGTACTTC. Translation: CASSQDGLGEQYF.

The V and J genes are TRBV6-2 or TRBV6-3 and TRBJ2-7, with 10 positions matching TRBD1. The CDR3 has 16 amino acids. Per germline, CDR1 MNHEY and CDR2 SVGEGT. The V segment lost 0 bases and the J segment 2 bases; nucleotides outside the gene matches: 4. CDR3 nucleotides: TGTGCCAGCAGTTACTCGAGAGGGACAGGGGCCTACGAGCAGTACTTC. Its protein is CASSYSRGTGAYEQYF.

J is TRBJ2-3 and V is TRBV6-1, with D unresolved. Germline lookup yields CDR1 MNHNS and CDR2 SASEGT. The CDR3 has 17 amino acids. Trimming took 5 bases from V and 2 from J, leaving 20 bases between them. CDR3 DNA: TGTGCCAGCAGTAACGCCGGACGGATCGCGTCCACAGATACGCAGTATTTT. It translates to CASSNAGRIASTDTQYF.

This clonotype appeared a few times. V usage is TRBV9 and J usage is TRBJ1-1; D perhaps matches TRBD1 (5 bases). CDR1 and CDR2 from the germline V gene are SGDLS and YYNGEE. CDR3 length: 14 residues. V lost 4 bases and J 0 bases, leaving 10 bases between the germline ends. The DNA of the CDR3 is TGTGCCAGCAGCCCCCGACAGTTGAACACTGAAGCTTTCTTT. As protein: CASSPRQLNTEAFF.

This clonotype was seen a handful of times. The chain has TRBV5-1 and TRBJ2-1; no clear D. Germline-derived CDR1 and CDR2 are SGHRS and YFSETQ. Trimming cost V 5 bases and J 0 bases, with 12 bases left between them. The CDR3 covers 15 residues. The CDR3: CASSTGGRSYNEQFF. The CDR3 DNA reads as TGCGCCAGCAGTACTGGTGGTCGCTCCTACAATGAGCAGTTCTTC.

The chain carries TRBV7-2 and TRBJ2-1; 12 positions agree with TRBD1. The trim removed 1 base at V and 8 bases at J, leaving 3 bases unmatched. This CDR3 contains 15 residues. Germline loops: CDR1 SGHTA, CDR2 FQGNSA. CDR3 residues: CASSLVGTGGHEQFF. CDR3 in DNA: TGTGCCAGCAGCTTAGTAGGGACAGGGGGCCATGAGCAGTTCTTC.

The chain recombines TRBV28 with TRBJ2-1, with TRBD1 as a possible D gene (6 bases). V was trimmed by 5 bases and J by 4 bases, leaving 18 bases between them. Germline CDR1 reads MDHEN; CDR2 reads SYDVKM. The CDR3 is 16 residues long. CDR3 nucleotide sequence: TGTGCCAGCAGTCGGCTTGGCGACAGGCTTTACAATGAGCAGTTCTTC. Protein: CASSRLGDRLYNEQFF.

J is TRBJ2-4 and V is TRBV7-2, with D tentatively TRBD1 or TRBD2 (6 bases each). The CDR3 is 16 amino acids. Germline assignment: CDR1 SGHTA and CDR2 FQGNSA. Deletions cut 5 bases from V and 7 bases from J, with 21 bases between. CDR3 loop: CASSKRGGSLGNIQYF. CDR3 bases: TGTGCCAGCAGCAAAAGAGGGGGGTCCCTCGGCAACATTCAGTACTTC.

The V and J genes are TRBV9 and TRBJ2-4; D unclear. The J call may be mistaken, given a closer DNA end match to TRBJ2-5. This CDR3 has 15 amino acids. Germline CDR1 is SGDLS and CDR2 is YYNGEE. Here the CDR3 DNA reads TGTGCCAGCAGCGCCCTTTCAGTTGTGTCAGAGACCCAGTACTTC. Its protein is CASSALSVVSETQYF.

This chain joins TRBV4-1 and TRBJ2-2, with no clear D. V lost 0 bases and J lost 5, with 10 bases in between. CDR1 and CDR2 (germline): MGHRA, YSYEKL. CDR3 length: 15 amino acids. Written as DNA, the CDR3 is TGCGCCAGCAGCCAAGATACTCCGCGGACCGGGGAGCTGTTTTTT. It codes for CASSQDTPRTGELFF.

V gene TRBV5-6 combines with J gene TRBJ2-3; no clear D gene. The germline CDR1 and CDR2 sequences are SGHDT and YYEEEE. This CDR3 contains 14 residues. Trimming removed 4 bases from V and 2 bases from J, with 11 bases in between. The DNA of the CDR3 is TGTGCCAGCAGCCCAAAAACCTACACAGATACGCAGTATTTT. Amino acids: CASSPKTYTDTQYF.

In its sample, this clonotype was seen a few times. The V and J genes are TRBV15 and TRBJ2-1, with 8 bases that match TRBD2. CDR1 and CDR2 from the germline V gene are LNHNV and YYDKDF (reference sequence). V lost 1 base to trimming and J lost 3 bases; unmatched junction nucleotides: 8. The length of the CDR3 is 17 residues. The CDR3 bases are TGTGCCACCAGCAGAGGGGGTAGCGGGGTGCTCTACAATGAGCAGTTCTTC. Translating gives CATSRGGSGVLYNEQFF.

On this clonotype itself: Just one base apart from a much larger clone, this may be a read error. The V call is TRBV12-3 or TRBV12-4, the J call TRBJ2-4; maybe TRBD2 (6 bases). The DNA end lines up better with TRBJ2-7; the J call may be wrong. The CDR3 loop spans 13 amino acids. The CDR3 DNA is TGTGCCAGCAGGGGATACGGGGGAGGCGAGCAGTACTTC. This sequence encodes CASRGYGGGEQYF.

The V and J genes are TRBV7-6 and TRBJ2-5; no definite D call. The CDR3 loop spans 13 amino acids. Trimming took 4 bases from V and 10 from J, leaving 16 bases between them. The germline gives CDR1 SGHVS, CDR2 FNYEAQ. CDR3 sequence (DNA): TGTGCCAGCAGCTCCCCCTTTTCTGCTTTCCAGTACTTC. Its translation: CASSSPFSAFQYF. The full variable domain, its missing parts supplied by reference TRBV7-6 and TRBJ2-5, is GAGVSQSPRYKVTKRGQDVALRCDPISGHVSLYWYRQALGQGPEFLTYFNYEAQQDKSGLPNDRFSAERPEGSISTLTIQRTEQRDSAMYRCASSSPFSAFQYFGPGTRLLVL.

The chain combines TRBV6-2 or TRBV6-3 with TRBJ2-5, with D perhaps TRBD2 (6 bases). The V gene lost 2 bases and the J gene lost 3 bases, with 16 bases spanning the gap. Germline V lookup: CDR1 MNHEY, CDR2 SVGEGT. This CDR3 spans 16 amino acids. The CDR3 coding sequence is TGTGCCAGCAGTTACGTTGTAGCGGAGGTCGAAGAGACCCAGTACTTC. Translated, it gives CASSYVVAEVEETQYF.

This clonotype was counted between two and nine times. The gene calls are TRBV7-9 and TRBJ2-1; 8 nucleotides line up with TRBD1. The CDR3 length is 16 residues. The trim removed 2 bases at V and 9 bases at J, leaving 12 bases unmatched. Germline values: CDR1 SEHNR, CDR2 FQNEAQ (reference sequence). The CDR3 sequence is CASSLKQGAPGIEQFF. CDR3 DNA sequence: TGTGCCAGCAGCTTAAAGCAGGGGGCGCCGGGAATTGAGCAGTTCTTC.

The chain has TRBV15 and TRBJ2-1, with 7 bases matching TRBD2. The J segment lost 8 bases and the V segment lost 5 bases, leaving 12 bases of the junction unmatched. CDR3 size: 15 residues. Germline assignment: CDR1 LNHNV and CDR2 YYDKDF (reference sequence). In DNA form, the CDR3 reads TGTGCCACCAGCCCACGGCGGGGGTTCCCATATGAGCAGTTCTTC. Protein sequence: CATSPRRGFPYEQFF. The variable domain in full, completed from reference TRBV15 and TRBJ2-1, reads DAMVIQNPRYQVTQFGKPVTLSCSQTLNHNVMYWYQQKSSQAPKLLFHYYDKDFNNEADTPDNFQSRRPNTSFCFLDIRSPGLGDTAMYLCATSPRRGFPYEQFFGPGTRLTVL.